Below are 17 T cell receptor beta chains sequenced from a single sample in a study of CD8 T cells in ankylosing spondylitis. TCRdb re-called the 5' RACE reads through MiXCR, storing one row per CDR3 protein. This table has just under 350,000 distinct CDR3 sequences, roughly 14% appearing once. Source material: blood, either unsorted or a sorted T cell fraction (not recorded which). The source is a male donor with ankylosing spondylitis or in good health (not recorded which).

The genes are TRBV5-4 and TRBJ1-2, with 7 bases identical to TRBD1. CDR1 SGHNT and CDR2 YYREEE come from the germline V gene (reference sequence). This CDR3 has 13 amino acids. The V and J ends lost 3 bases and 4 bases, in that order; junction bases with no gene match: 3. CDR3 in DNA: TGTGCCAGCAGCTATACAGGGGTCTATGGCTACACCTTC. Protein product: CASSYTGVYGYTF.

This clonotype occurred a few times. The rearrangement joins TRBV10-3 to TRBJ2-7, with 7 nucleotides matching TRBD2. The junction had 20 bases not matched to a gene; V was cut back by 4 bases and J by 5 bases. The CDR3 is 18 amino acids. Germline CDR1 is ENHRY and CDR2 is SYGVKD. CDR3 in DNA: TGTGCCATCAGTGGAATTCAGGTTGGCGGGAGTTGGAGCCACGAGCAGTACTTC. As protein: CAISGIQVGGSWSHEQYF.

This sequence joins TRBV12-3 or TRBV12-4 and TRBJ2-3; D tentatively fits TRBD1 or TRBD2 (5 bases each). The ends were cut back, 6 bases at V and 6 bases at J, with 16 bases in the middle. The CDR3 totals 14 residues. CDR3 protein: CASSYGTVVDTQYF. The CDR3 DNA is TGTGCCAGCAGCTATGGGACCGTTGTGGATACGCAGTATTTT.

The chain links TRBV12-3 or TRBV12-4 to TRBJ1-2; D uncertain. The CDR3 has 12 residues. V lost 2 bases to trimming and J lost 6 bases, with 7 bases between them. CDR3 region: CASSLKVNGYTF. DNA for the CDR3: TGTGCCAGCAGTTTAAAGGTGAATGGCTACACCTTC.

V is TRBV2 and J is TRBJ2-2; no clear D. The CDR3 covers 15 residues. V was clipped by 5 bases and J by 4 bases, with 14 bases between them. CDR1 is SNHLY, CDR2 FYNNEI, per germline. This CDR3 reads CASSTLDMTTGELFF. The CDR3 region has the DNA TGTGCCAGCAGTACCCTCGACATGACCACCGGGGAGCTGTTTTTT.

The sample holds many counts of this clonotype. This chain joins TRBV29-1 and TRBJ1-4; D gene ambiguous. V was trimmed by 1 base and J by 8 bases, leaving 11 bases between them. CDR1 and CDR2 (germline): SQVTM, ANQGSEA. This CDR3 is built from 13 residues. For the CDR3, the DNA is TGCAGCGTTGAAGCAGGTTATGAAGAAAAACTGTTTTTT. Protein: CSVEAGYEEKLFF. The complete variable domain, with remaining parts taken from reference TRBV29-1 and TRBJ1-4, reads SAVISQKPSRDICQRGTSLTIQCQVDSQVTMMFWYRQQPGQSLTLIATANQGSEATYESGFVIDKFPISRPNLTFSTLTVSNMSPEDSSIYLCSVEAGYEEKLFFGSGTQLSVL.

A few counts support this clonotype. This sequence joins TRBV29-1 and TRBJ2-5; 7 bases are a match to TRBD2. Germline trimming cut 4 bases from V and 1 base from J; bases unmatched to any gene: 6. CDR3 length: 14 amino acids. Germline V CDR1 and CDR2: SQVTM, ANQGSEA. The CDR3 sequence: CSVAASGVQETQYF. The CDR3 DNA reads as TGCAGCGTTGCGGCTAGCGGAGTCCAAGAGACCCAGTACTTC.

The chain uses TRBV10-3 and TRBJ2-5; D is possibly TRBD2 (6 bases). The CDR3 is made up of 14 amino acids. Germline V gene sequence: CDR1 ENHRY, CDR2 SYGVKD. V lost 4 bases and J 3 bases, leaving 12 bases between the germline ends. The CDR3 DNA follows: TGTGCCATCAGTGGGGACTCTCGGAAAGAGACCCAGTACTTC. This sequence encodes CAISGDSRKETQYF.

The V gene is TRBV5-1, the J gene TRBJ1-1; D gene ambiguous. The V end was cut by 0 bases, the J end by 1 base, with 10 bases between. The CDR3 has 15 amino acids. Germline V gene lookup returns CDR1 SGHRS and CDR2 YFSETQ. CDR3 DNA sequence: TGCGCCAGCAGCTTGGGAGGGAGCCCGAACACTGAAGCTTTCTTT. This sequence encodes CASSLGGSPNTEAFF.

J is TRBJ1-2 and V is TRBV2, with 8 bases that match TRBD1. V dropped 6 bases and J dropped 5; count of bases not matched to a gene: 11. From germline, CDR1 is SNHLY and CDR2 FYNNEI. CDR3 length equals 15 residues. The CDR3 loop is CASRPFLGQDYGYTF. In nucleotides, the CDR3 is TGTGCCAGCAGACCTTTCTTGGGACAGGATTATGGCTACACCTTC. Based on the CDR3 plus reference TRBV2 and TRBJ1-2, the full variable domain is EPEVTQTPSHQVTQMGQEVILRCVPISNHLYFYWYRQILGQKVEFLVSFYNNEISEKSEIFDDQFSVERPDGSNFTLKIRSTKLEDSAMYFCASRPFLGQDYGYTFGSGTRLTVV.

This clonotype was recorded at least ten times. V is TRBV12-3 or TRBV12-4 and J is TRBJ2-7, with D perhaps matching TRBD1 (5 bases). The V end was cut by 5 bases, the J end by 1 base, with 9 bases between. The length of the CDR3 is 13 residues. The CDR3 DNA reads TGTGCCAGCAGTCGAAGGACATCCTACGAGCAGTACTTC. Translated: CASSRRTSYEQYF.

This clonotype was seen a few times. The rearrangement links TRBV15 to TRBJ2-2; the D call may be TRBD1 or TRBD2 (5 bases each). This CDR3 has 12 residues. Germline-derived CDR1 and CDR2 are LNHNV and YYDKDF (reference sequence). Trimming shortened V by 5 bases and J by 15 bases, and 16 bases separated the two germline ends. The CDR3 DNA reads as TGTGCCACCAGCCCCGAACTGGGGACGATGTTTTTT. Protein: CATSPELGTMFF.

The sample holds a few counts of this clonotype. The rearrangement joins TRBV2 to TRBJ2-1, with 8 bases that match TRBD1. In germline, CDR1 is SNHLY, CDR2 FYNNEI. Trimming cost V 8 bases and J 9 bases; bases outside gene matches: 3. CDR3 size: 11 residues. The CDR3 nucleotides are TGTGCCAGCTCAGGGGGCGGTGAGCAGTTCTTC. As protein: CASSGGGEQFF.

This rearrangement joins TRBV11-3 to TRBJ2-2, with TRBD1 matching over 11 bases. The CDR3 runs to 16 residues. V gave up 5 bases and J gave up 6 bases; unmatched junction bases: 8. CDR1 and CDR2 (germline): SGHNT, YENEEA. CDR3 bases: TGTGCCAGCAGCGTCCCCGGGACAGGGGGAGCCGGGGAGCTGTTTTTT. Residues: CASSVPGTGGAGELFF. Variable domain in full (rest from reference TRBV11-3 and TRBJ2-2): EAGVVQSPRYKIIEKKQPVAFWCNPISGHNTLYWYLQNLGQGPELLIRYENEEAVDDSQLPKDRFSAERLKGVDSTLKIQPAELGDSAVYLCASSVPGTGGAGELFFGEGSRLTVL.

This clonotype was seen a single time. The chain combines TRBV10-3 with TRBJ2-3; D gene uncertain. Germline CDR1 reads ENHRY; CDR2 reads SYGVKD. Deletions cut 0 bases from V and 5 bases from J, with 9 bases between. The CDR3 runs to 14 residues. Written as DNA, the CDR3 is TGTGCCATCAGTGAGTCGGGTTACGTAGATACGCAGTATTTT. This codes for CAISESGYVDTQYF.

This chain joins TRBV6-1 and TRBJ1-4, with 10 bases fitting TRBD1. J lost 8 bases, V lost 4 bases, and 10 bases had no gene match. Germline V lookup: CDR1 MNHNS, CDR2 SASEGT. CDR3 length: 16 residues. Here the CDR3 reads CASSAPPGQGWEKLFF. The CDR3 DNA reads as TGTGCCAGCAGTGCACCTCCGGGACAGGGGTGGGAAAAACTGTTTTTT.

This clonotype was detected only a few times. The chain couples TRBV25-1 to TRBJ1-1; D call uncertain. CDR1 is MGHDK, CDR2 SYGVNS, per germline. The CDR3 totals 17 residues. V dropped 0 bases and J dropped 5 bases, with 19 bases sitting between them. The CDR3 DNA follows: TGTGCCAGCAGTGAATACCCAGTGTCGGGAGTCCTAACTGAAGCTTTCTTT. Translating it yields CASSEYPVSGVLTEAFF.